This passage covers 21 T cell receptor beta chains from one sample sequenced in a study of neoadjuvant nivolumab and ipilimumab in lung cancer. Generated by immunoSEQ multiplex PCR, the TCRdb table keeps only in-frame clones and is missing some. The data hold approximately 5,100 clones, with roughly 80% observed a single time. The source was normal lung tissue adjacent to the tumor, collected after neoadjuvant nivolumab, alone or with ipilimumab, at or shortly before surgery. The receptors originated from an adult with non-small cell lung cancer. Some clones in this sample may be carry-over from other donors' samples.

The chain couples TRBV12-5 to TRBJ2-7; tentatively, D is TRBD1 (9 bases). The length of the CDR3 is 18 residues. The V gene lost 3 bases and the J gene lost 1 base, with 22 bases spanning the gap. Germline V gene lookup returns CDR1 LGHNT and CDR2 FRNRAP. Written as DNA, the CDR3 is TGTGCTAGTGGTTTTCCGGGACAGGGTTTAGCGGGATCCTACGAGCAGTACTTC. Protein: CASGFPGQGLAGSYEQYF.

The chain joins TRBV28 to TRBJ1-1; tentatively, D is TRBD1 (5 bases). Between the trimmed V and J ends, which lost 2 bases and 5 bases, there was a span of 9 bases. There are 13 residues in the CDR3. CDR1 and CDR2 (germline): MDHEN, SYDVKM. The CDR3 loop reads CASSLVAGTEAFF. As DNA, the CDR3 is TGTGCCAGCAGTTTAGTAGCAGGGACTGAAGCTTTCTTT.

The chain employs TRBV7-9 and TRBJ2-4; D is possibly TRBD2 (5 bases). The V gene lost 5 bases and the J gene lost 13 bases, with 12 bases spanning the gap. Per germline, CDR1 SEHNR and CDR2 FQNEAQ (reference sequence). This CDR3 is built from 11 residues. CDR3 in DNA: TGTGCCAGCAGCAGAGGGAGTTTACAGTACTTC. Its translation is CASSRGSLQYF.

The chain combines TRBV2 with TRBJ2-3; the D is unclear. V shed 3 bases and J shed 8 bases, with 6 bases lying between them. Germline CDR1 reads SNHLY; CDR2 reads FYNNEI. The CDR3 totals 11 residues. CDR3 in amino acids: CASSDGVTQYF. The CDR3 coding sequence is TGTGCCAGCAGTGATGGGGTTACGCAGTATTTT.

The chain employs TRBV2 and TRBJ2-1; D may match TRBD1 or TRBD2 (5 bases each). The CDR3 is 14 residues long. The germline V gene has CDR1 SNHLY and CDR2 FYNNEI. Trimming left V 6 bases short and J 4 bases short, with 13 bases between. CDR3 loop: CASRYEGWYNEQFF. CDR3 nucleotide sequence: TGTGCCAGCAGGTACGAGGGGTGGTACAATGAGCAGTTCTTC.

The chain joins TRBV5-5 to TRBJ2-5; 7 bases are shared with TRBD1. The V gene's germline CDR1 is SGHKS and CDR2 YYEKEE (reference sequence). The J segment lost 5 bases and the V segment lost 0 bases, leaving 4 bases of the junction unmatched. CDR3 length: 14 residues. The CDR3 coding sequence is TGTGCCAGCAGCTTGGACAGGGGCGGGGAGACCCAGTACTTC. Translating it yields CASSLDRGGETQYF.

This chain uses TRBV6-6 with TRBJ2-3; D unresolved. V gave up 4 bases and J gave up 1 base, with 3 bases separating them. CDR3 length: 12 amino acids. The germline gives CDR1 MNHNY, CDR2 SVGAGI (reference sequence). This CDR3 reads CASSLGTDTQYF. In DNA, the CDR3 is TGTGCCAGCAGTTTGGGCACAGATACGCAGTATTTT.

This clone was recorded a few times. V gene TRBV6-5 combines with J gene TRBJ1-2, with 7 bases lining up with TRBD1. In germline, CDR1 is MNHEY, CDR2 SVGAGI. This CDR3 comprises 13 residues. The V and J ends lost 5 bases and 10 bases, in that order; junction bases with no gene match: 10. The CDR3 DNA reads TGTGCCAGCAGTCAACTGGGACAGACCCCCTACACCTTC. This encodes CASSQLGQTPYTF.

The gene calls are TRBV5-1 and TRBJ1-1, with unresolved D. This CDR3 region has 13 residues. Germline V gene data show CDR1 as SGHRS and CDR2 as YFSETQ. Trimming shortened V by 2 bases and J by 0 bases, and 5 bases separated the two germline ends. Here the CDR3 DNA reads TGCGCCAGCAGCTTTCGTCTGAACACTGAAGCTTTCTTT. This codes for CASSFRLNTEAFF.

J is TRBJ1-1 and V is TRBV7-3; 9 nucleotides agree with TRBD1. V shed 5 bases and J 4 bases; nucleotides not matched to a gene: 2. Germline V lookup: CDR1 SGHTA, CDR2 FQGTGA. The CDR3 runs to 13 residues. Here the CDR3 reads CASSGQGFTEAFF. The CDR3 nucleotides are TGTGCCAGCAGCGGACAGGGGTTCACTGAAGCTTTCTTT. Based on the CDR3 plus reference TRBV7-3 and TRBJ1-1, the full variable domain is GAGVSQTPSNKVTEKGKYVELRCDPISGHTALYWYRQSLGQGPEFLIYFQGTGAADDSGLPNDRFFAVRPEGSVSTLKIQRTERGDSAVYLCASSGQGFTEAFFGQGTRLTVV.

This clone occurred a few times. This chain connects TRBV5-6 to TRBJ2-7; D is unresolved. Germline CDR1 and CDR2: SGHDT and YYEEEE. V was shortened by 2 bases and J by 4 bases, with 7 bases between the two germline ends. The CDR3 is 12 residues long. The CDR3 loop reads CASSLWLYEQYF. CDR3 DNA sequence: TGTGCCAGCAGCTTATGGCTTTACGAGCAGTACTTC. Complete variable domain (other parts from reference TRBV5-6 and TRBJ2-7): DAGVTQSPTHLIKTRGQQVTLRCSPKSGHDTVSWYQQALGQGPQFIFQYYEEEERQRGNFPDRFSGHQFPNYSSELNVNALLLGDSALYLCASSLWLYEQYFGPGTRLTVT.

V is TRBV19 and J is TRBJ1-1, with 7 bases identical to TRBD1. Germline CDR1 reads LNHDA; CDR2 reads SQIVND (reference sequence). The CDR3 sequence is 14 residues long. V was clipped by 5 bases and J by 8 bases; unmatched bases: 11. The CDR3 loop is CASSPTGTVAEAFF. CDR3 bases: TGTGCCAGTAGTCCCACCGGGACAGTAGCCGAAGCTTTCTTT. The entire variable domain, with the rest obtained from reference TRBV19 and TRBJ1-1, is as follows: DGGITQSPKYLFRKEGQNVTLSCEQNLNHDAMYWYRQDPGQGLRLIYYSQIVNDFQKGDIAEGYSVSREKKESFPLTVTSAQKNPTAFYLCASSPTGTVAEAFFGQGTRLTVV.

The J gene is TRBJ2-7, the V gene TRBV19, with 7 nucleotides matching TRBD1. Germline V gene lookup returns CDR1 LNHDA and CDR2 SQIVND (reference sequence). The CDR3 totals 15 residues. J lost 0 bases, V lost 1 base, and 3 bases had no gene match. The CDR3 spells CASSIATGASYEQYF. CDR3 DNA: TGTGCCAGTAGTATAGCAACAGGGGCCTCCTACGAGCAGTACTTC. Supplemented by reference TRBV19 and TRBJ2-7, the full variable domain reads DGGITQSPKYLFRKEGQNVTLSCEQNLNHDAMYWYRQDPGQGLRLIYYSQIVNDFQKGDIAEGYSVSREKKESFPLTVTSAQKNPTAFYLCASSIATGASYEQYFGPGTRLTVT.

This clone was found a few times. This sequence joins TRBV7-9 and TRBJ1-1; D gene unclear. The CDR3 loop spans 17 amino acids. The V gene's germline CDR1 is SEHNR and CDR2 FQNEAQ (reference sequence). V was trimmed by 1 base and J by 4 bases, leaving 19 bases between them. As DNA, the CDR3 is TGTGCCAGCAGCTTAGAGGCGGACCCGAACTCTTTCACTGAAGCTTTCTTT. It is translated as CASSLEADPNSFTEAFF.

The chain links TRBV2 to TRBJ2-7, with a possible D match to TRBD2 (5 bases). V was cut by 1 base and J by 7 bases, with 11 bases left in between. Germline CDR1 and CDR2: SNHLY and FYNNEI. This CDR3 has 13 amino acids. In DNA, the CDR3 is TGTGCCAGCAGTGAAGAGAGGGCTAAGGAGCAGTACTTC. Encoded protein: CASSEERAKEQYF. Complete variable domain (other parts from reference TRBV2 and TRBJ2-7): EPEVTQTPSHQVTQMGQEVILRCVPISNHLYFYWYRQILGQKVEFLVSFYNNEISEKSEIFDDQFSVERPDGSNFTLKIRSTKLEDSAMYFCASSEERAKEQYFGPGTRLTVT.

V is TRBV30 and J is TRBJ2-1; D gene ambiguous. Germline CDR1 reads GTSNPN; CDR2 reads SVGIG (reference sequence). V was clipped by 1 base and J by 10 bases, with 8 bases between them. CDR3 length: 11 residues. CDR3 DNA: TGTGCCTGGAGTGAGGGCGGCGAGCAGTTCTTC. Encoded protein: CAWSEGGEQFF.

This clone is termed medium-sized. The CDR3: CASSLEGLGASDTQYF. CDR3 coding DNA: TGCGCCAGCAGCTTGGAGGGACTAGGAGCGTCGGATACGCAGTATTTT. The rearrangement joins TRBV5-1 to TRBJ2-3, with TRBD2 matching 8 bases. The V gene end was trimmed by 0 bases and the J gene end by 6 bases; junction bases not matched to a gene: 9. There are 16 residues in the CDR3. CDR1 and CDR2 (germline): SGHRS, YFSETQ.

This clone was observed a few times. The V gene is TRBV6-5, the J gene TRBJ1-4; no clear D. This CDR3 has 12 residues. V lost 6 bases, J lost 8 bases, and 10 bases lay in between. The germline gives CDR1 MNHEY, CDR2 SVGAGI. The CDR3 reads CASRKGGEKLFF. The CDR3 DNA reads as TGTGCCAGCAGGAAGGGTGGGGAAAAACTGTTTTTT.

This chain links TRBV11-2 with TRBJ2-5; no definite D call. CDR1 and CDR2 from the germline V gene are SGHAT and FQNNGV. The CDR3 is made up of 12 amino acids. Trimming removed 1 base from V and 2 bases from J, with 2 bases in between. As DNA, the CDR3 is TGTGCCAGCAGCTTAGGACAAGAGACCCAGTACTTC. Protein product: CASSLGQETQYF.

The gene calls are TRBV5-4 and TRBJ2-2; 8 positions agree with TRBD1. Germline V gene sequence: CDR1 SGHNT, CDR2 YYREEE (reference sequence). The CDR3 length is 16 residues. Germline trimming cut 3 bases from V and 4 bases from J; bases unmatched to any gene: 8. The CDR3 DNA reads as TGTGCCAGCAGCTCCCTGGACAGGGTCGCCACCGGGGAGCTGTTTTTT. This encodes CASSSLDRVATGELFF.

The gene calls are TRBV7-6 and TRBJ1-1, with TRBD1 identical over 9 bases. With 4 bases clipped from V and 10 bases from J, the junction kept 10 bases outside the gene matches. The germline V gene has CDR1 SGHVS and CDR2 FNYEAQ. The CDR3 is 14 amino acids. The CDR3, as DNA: TGTGCCAGCAGCTCCATGACAGGGGGAAATGGAGCTTTCTTT. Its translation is CASSSMTGGNGAFF. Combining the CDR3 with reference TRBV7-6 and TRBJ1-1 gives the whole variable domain GAGVSQSPRYKVTKRGQDVALRCDPISGHVSLYWYRQALGQGPEFLTYFNYEAQQDKSGLPNDRFSAERPEGSISTLTIQRTEQRDSAMYRCASSSMTGGNGAFFGQGTRLTVV.